The 19 T cell receptor beta chains below all came from one sample that was sequenced in a study of T-cell memory formation after mild COVID-19. TCRdb re-called the 5' RACE reads through MiXCR, storing one row per CDR3 protein. The top ten hold around 8% of the sample, which has some 450,000 distinct CDR3 sequences, around 19% seen once. Sequencing was performed on PBMCs or a T cell subset sorted from them (not recorded which). The receptors derive from an adult woman who had mild COVID-19 (a few samples of this study predate the infection). Cell type and time point are not known.

The sample holds a few counts of this clonotype. The genes are TRBV12-3 or TRBV12-4 and TRBJ2-2; possibly TRBD2 for D (7 bases). The CDR3 runs to 16 residues. V dropped 0 bases and J dropped 3 bases, with 11 bases sitting between them. CDR3 in DNA: TGTGCCAGCAGTTTAGCGCGAGGGGGGGACACCGGGGAGCTGTTTTTT. Amino acid sequence: CASSLARGGDTGELFF.

In its sample, this clonotype was seen a few times. This chain links TRBV7-6 with TRBJ1-6; 10 bases line up with TRBD1. The CDR3 covers 15 residues. In germline, CDR1 is SGHVS, CDR2 FNYEAQ. V shed 5 bases, J shed 10 bases, and the junction held 8 bases outside the gene matches. The CDR3 region has the DNA TGTGCCAGCAGCCCGCGACAGGGGGCGGAATCACCCCTCCACTTT. This translates into CASSPRQGAESPLHF.

The chain links TRBV20-1 to TRBJ2-7, with a tentative D call TRBD2 (6 bases). From germline, CDR1 is DFQATT and CDR2 SNEGSKA (reference sequence). The CDR3 runs to 16 residues. V dropped 1 base and J dropped 0 bases, with 16 bases sitting between them. The CDR3 DNA follows: TGCAGTGCTAGAGGCCGGCGGGACTCCTACTCCTACGAGCAGTACTTC. Translating gives CSARGRRDSYSYEQYF.

In this sample, this clonotype turned up a few times. The V and J genes are TRBV27 and TRBJ2-3; 11 nucleotides align to TRBD2. The V gene's germline CDR1 is MNHEY and CDR2 SMNVEV (reference sequence). The CDR3 is 20 residues long. Losses at the gene ends were 6 bases for V and 5 bases for J; bases not matched to a gene: 22. The CDR3 coding sequence is TGTGCCAGCAGGCGGGTGGTCATACTAGCGGGAGACGTTAAAGGAGATACGCAGTATTTT. This gives the protein CASRRVVILAGDVKGDTQYF.

This clonotype occurred once. The rearrangement joins TRBV5-1 to TRBJ1-3, with D unresolved. From germline, CDR1 is SGHRS and CDR2 YFSETQ. The CDR3 covers 15 residues. V was clipped by 5 bases and J by 9 bases, with 21 bases between them. CDR3: CASSPFATAWGTIYF. Here the CDR3 DNA reads TGCGCCAGCAGTCCTTTTGCGACCGCTTGGGGCACCATATATTTT. Full variable domain (remainder filled in from reference TRBV5-1 and TRBJ1-3): KAGVTQTPRYLIKTRGQQVTLSCSPISGHRSVSWYQQTPGQGLQFLFEYFSETQRNKGNFPGRFSGRQFSNSRSEMNVSTLELGDSALYLCASSPFATAWGTIYFGEGSWLTVV.

This chain connects TRBV9 to TRBJ2-3, with D perhaps matching TRBD1 or TRBD2 (5 bases each). Germline V CDR1 and CDR2: SGDLS, YYNGEE. V lost 0 bases and J 2 bases, leaving 13 bases between the germline ends. CDR3 size: 16 residues. Here the CDR3 DNA reads TGTGCCAGCAGCGTAGAGGGGACCCATTCCACAGATACGCAGTATTTT. Its translation is CASSVEGTHSTDTQYF. The variable domain in full, completed from reference TRBV9 and TRBJ2-3, reads DSGVTQTPKHLITATGQRVTLRCSPRSGDLSVYWYQQSLDQGLQFLIQYYNGEERAKGNILERFSAQQFPDLHSELNLSSLELGDSALYFCASSVEGTHSTDTQYFGPGTRLTVL.

The chain links TRBV4-1 to TRBJ1-4, with 7 bases aligning to TRBD1. V lost 1 base to trimming and J lost 0 bases; unmatched junction nucleotides: 2. CDR3 size: 16 residues. CDR1 and CDR2 (germline): MGHRA, YSYEKL. DNA of the CDR3: TGCGCCAGCAGCCAAGCTCAGGGGGCAACTAATGAAAAACTGTTTTTT. It yields the protein CASSQAQGATNEKLFF.

This clonotype was detected only once. CDR3 coding DNA: TGTGCCAGCTTGACTCCTCCACTTAACAATGAGCAGTTCTTC. Translating it yields CASLTPPLNNEQFF. The J gene is TRBJ2-1, the V gene TRBV6-2 or TRBV6-3; D is undetermined. Germline V lookup: CDR1 MNHEY, CDR2 SVGEGT. CDR3 size: 14 residues. V lost 8 bases to trimming and J lost 5 bases, with 16 bases between them.

The chain combines TRBV4-1 with TRBJ1-6; D not resolved. Germline V gene data show CDR1 as MGHRA and CDR2 as YSYEKL. The CDR3 has 15 residues. Trimming took off 1 base at V and 4 bases at J, with 8 bases between the two ends. In DNA form, the CDR3 reads TGCGCCAGCAGCCAAGGTCCGGGGTATAATTCACCCCTCCACTTT. It is translated as CASSQGPGYNSPLHF.

The rearrangement uses TRBV29-1 and TRBJ2-7; D remains ambiguous. The CDR3 runs to 12 residues. CDR1 is SQVTM, CDR2 ANQGSEA, per germline. Trimming removed 0 bases from V and 3 bases from J, with 6 bases in between. CDR3 in amino acids: CSVEDGDYEQYF. The CDR3 DNA sequence: TGCAGCGTTGAAGACGGAGACTACGAGCAGTACTTC.

The chain recombines TRBV24-1 with TRBJ1-3, with D unresolved. Germline CDR1 KGHDR, CDR2 SFDVKD. Trimming pared 7 bases from V and 12 bases from J, leaving 27 bases between. This CDR3 is 16 amino acids long. This CDR3 reads CATSHGVREPQHGIYF. The DNA for the CDR3 is TGTGCCACCAGCCATGGGGTGAGGGAACCCCAACACGGCATATATTTT.

This clonotype was detected only once. The gene calls are TRBV7-2 and TRBJ1-5, with 8 positions matching TRBD1. This CDR3 contains 13 residues. J lost 10 bases, V lost 5 bases, and 7 bases had no gene match. CDR1 SGHTA and CDR2 FQGNSA come from the germline V gene. CDR3 DNA sequence: TGTGCCAGCAGCCCCGGACAGGGAAGACCCCAGCATTTT. Its protein product is CASSPGQGRPQHF.

The chain recombines TRBV7-9 with TRBJ2-7, with D perhaps TRBD2 (5 bases). CDR1 and CDR2 from the germline V gene are SEHNR and FQNEAQ (reference sequence). Trimming pared 8 bases from V and 0 bases from J, leaving 20 bases between. This CDR3 spans 16 amino acids. CDR3: CASFPPGFPSSYEQYF. CDR3 nucleotides: TGTGCCAGCTTTCCCCCGGGGTTCCCCTCCTCCTACGAGCAGTACTTC.

This rearrangement joins TRBV12-3 or TRBV12-4 to TRBJ2-5, with TRBD2 matching 10 bases. Unmatched junction bases numbered 7, after V lost 7 bases and J lost 2 bases. This CDR3 contains 15 residues. CDR3 sequence: CASNPGSGRQETQYF. CDR3 coding DNA: TGTGCCAGCAACCCTGGTAGCGGGAGGCAAGAGACCCAGTACTTC.

V and J are TRBV20-1 and TRBJ2-5; 11 nucleotides agree with TRBD2. The CDR3 has 14 amino acids. Germline V gene lookup returns CDR1 DFQATT and CDR2 SNEGSKA (reference sequence). J gave up 4 bases and V 4 bases, and 5 bases lay outside the gene matches. The CDR3 DNA sequence: TGCAGTGCTACCCTAGCGGGAGGCATAGAGACCCAGTACTTC. Translation gives CSATLAGGIETQYF.

The chain carries TRBV20-1 and TRBJ2-5, with D possibly being TRBD1 (5 bases). Germline V gene sequence: CDR1 DFQATT, CDR2 SNEGSKA (reference sequence). The CDR3 contains 14 residues. Trimming took off 1 base at V and 3 bases at J, with 12 bases between the two ends. The chain's CDR3 is CSARVQGPEETQYF. Written as DNA, the CDR3 is TGCAGTGCTAGAGTCCAGGGTCCGGAAGAGACCCAGTACTTC.

This chain joins TRBV4-1 and TRBJ2-7, with TRBD2 as a possible D gene (6 bases). The CDR3 is 14 amino acids. Germline CDR1 is MGHRA and CDR2 is YSYEKL. The V and J ends lost 4 bases and 5 bases respectively, with 15 bases between them. CDR3 region: CASSRAGPKNEQYF. Here the CDR3 DNA reads TGCGCCAGCAGCCGCGCGGGACCGAAAAACGAGCAGTACTTC.

J is TRBJ2-5 and V is TRBV5-4; TRBD2 matches 10 bases. J was trimmed by 5 bases and V by 4 bases; bases with no gene match: 11. Germline CDR1 is SGHNT and CDR2 is YYREEE (reference sequence). The CDR3 length is 16 residues. The CDR3 sequence: CASSPPSGSVGETQYF. CDR3 nucleotides: TGTGCCAGCAGCCCGCCTAGCGGGAGTGTAGGCGAGACCCAGTACTTC.

This clonotype has just a few counts. This chain connects TRBV29-1 to TRBJ2-2; possible D gene TRBD1, 7 bases. CDR3 length: 14 amino acids. The germline V and J ends were trimmed by 7 bases and 1 base, with 13 bases remaining between them. Germline CDR1 reads SQVTM; CDR2 reads ANQGSEA. This chain's CDR3 is CSANQGGNTGELFF. The CDR3 DNA reads as TGCAGCGCAAACCAGGGGGGGAACACCGGGGAGCTGTTTTTT.